The clone carrying this TCR beta chain was detected only once. Treatment meaning: over 15 received Ad26.COV2.S at low or high dose, single or two shots; several received placebo; per-sample allocation not given. The samples date from day 63 after the first vaccine or placebo injection. Spike of the Wuhan-strain SARS-CoV-2 was expressed by an Ad26 vector, which formed the vaccine. Data came from immunoSEQ multiplex PCR; TCRdb stores just in-frame clones and leaves some out. The table has about 350,000 clones, roughly nine tenths seen once; the top ten hold 6.4%. The data stem from a study of Ad26.COV2.S vaccination and SARS-CoV-2 variants. Trimming took off 6 bases at V and 2 bases at J, with 10 bases between the two ends. This CDR3 contains 13 residues. Germline loops: CDR1 MDHEN, CDR2 SYDVKM.

The chain couples TRBV28 to TRBJ2-5, with TRBD2 as a possible D gene (5 bases). The sequence was obtained from a person between 18 and 60 years old who received the Ad26.COV2.S COVID-19 vaccine or a placebo. The sample here was peripheral blood, taken in a trial of Ad26.COV2.S vaccine versus placebo. The CDR3: CASSLLGQETQYF. Here the CDR3 DNA reads TGTGCCAGCAGCCTACTAGGGCAAGAGACCCAGTACTTC.